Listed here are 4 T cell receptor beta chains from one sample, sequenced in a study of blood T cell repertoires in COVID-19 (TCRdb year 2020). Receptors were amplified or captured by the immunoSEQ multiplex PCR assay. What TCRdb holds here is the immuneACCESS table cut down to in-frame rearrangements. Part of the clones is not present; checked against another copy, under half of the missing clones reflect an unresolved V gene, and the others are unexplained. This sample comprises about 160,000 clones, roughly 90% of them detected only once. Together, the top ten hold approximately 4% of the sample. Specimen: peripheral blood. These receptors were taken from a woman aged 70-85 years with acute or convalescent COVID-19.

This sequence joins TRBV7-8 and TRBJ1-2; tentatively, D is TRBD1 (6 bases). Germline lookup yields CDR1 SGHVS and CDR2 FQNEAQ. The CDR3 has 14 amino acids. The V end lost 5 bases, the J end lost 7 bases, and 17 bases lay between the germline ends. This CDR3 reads CASSPTPQGTGYTF. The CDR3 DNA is TGTGCCAGCAGCCCTACGCCACAGGGAACTGGCTACACCTTC.

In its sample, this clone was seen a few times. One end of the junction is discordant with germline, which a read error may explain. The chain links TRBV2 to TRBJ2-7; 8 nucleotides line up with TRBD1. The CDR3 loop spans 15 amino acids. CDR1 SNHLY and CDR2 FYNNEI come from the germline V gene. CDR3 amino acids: CASNEQGGGIYEQYF. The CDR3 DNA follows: TGTGCCAGCAATGAACAGGGGGGAGGCATTTACGAGCAGTACTTC.

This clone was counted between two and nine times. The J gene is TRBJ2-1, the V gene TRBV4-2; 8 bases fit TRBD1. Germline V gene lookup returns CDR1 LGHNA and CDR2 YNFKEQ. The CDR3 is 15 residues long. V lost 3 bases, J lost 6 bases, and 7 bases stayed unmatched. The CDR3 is CASSHGQGIANEQFF. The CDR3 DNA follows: TGTGCCAGCAGCCACGGACAGGGCATCGCCAATGAGCAGTTCTTC.

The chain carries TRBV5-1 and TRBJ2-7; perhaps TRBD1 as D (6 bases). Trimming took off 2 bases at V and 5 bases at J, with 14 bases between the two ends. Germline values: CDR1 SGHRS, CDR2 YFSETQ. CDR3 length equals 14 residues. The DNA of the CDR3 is TGCGCCAGCAGCTTAGGGGACACCGGCCACGAGCAGTACTTC. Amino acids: CASSLGDTGHEQYF.